This TCR beta chain was observed in a study of tumor and adjacent non-tumor tissue in lung cancer. Whole-study context: Aged roughly 31 to 76 years, patients included roughly ten men and about 5 women with stage I to III disease.

TCRbeta libraries were built with three rounds of nested PCR, modified from ARM-PCR. TCRdb reprocessed the multiplex PCR reads via MiXCR and lists one record per CDR3 protein. Seen here are 55,000 to 70,000 distinct CDR3 sequences, about three fifths observed once, and the top ten hold just over 20%. Findings and limits, study-wide: Compared with tumor, normal lung showed significantly lower TCR diversity. Tumor repertoires had a smaller top 100 clone share than normal lung.

This clonotype has only one observation. What it binds is not known. The germline gene is not matched at one end of the junction; a read error may be the cause. RNA was extracted from bulk tissue without any cell sorting. Between August and November 2014, newly diagnosed, chemotherapy-naive lung cancer patients underwent thoracic surgery in China. The CDR3 sequence is 14 residues long. Source material: lung tumor tissue. The chain carries TRBV12-3 or TRBV12-4 and TRBJ1-1; D ambiguous. The TCR was taken from a man in his fifties with non-small cell lung cancer. This chain's CDR3 is CTSRTQDPNTEAFF. CDR3 DNA: TGTACCAGCAGAACCCAGGACCCGAACACTGAAGCTTTCTTT.